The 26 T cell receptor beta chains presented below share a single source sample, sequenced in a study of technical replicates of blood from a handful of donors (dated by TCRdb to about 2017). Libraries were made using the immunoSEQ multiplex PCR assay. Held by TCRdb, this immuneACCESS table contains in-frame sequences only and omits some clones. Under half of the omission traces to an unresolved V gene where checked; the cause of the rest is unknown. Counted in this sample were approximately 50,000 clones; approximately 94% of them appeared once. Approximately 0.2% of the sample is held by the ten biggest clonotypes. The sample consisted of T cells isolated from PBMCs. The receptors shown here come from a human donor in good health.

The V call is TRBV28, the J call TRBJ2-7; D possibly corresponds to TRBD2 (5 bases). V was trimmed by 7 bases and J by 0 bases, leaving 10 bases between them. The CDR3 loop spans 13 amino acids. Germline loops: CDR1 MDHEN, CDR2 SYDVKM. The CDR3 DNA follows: TGTGCCAGCATGAGGGAGAGCTCCTACGAGCAGTACTTC. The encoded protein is CASMRESSYEQYF.

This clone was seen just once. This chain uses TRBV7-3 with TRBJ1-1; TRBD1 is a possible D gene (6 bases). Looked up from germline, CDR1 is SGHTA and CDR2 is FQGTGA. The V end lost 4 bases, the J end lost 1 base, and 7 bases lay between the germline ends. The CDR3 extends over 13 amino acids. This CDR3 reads CASSSDRNTEAFF. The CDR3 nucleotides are TGTGCCAGCAGCTCGGACAGGAACACTGAAGCTTTCTTT.

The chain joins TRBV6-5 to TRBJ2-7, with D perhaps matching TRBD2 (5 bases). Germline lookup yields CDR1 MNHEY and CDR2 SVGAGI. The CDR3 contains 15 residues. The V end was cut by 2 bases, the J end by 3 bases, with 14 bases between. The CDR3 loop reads CASSYPSGIHYEQYF. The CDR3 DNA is TGTGCCAGCAGTTACCCCAGCGGAATCCACTACGAGCAGTACTTC.

This CDR3 is CASSVVSSSYGYTF. DNA for the CDR3: TGTGCCAGCAGCGTAGTTAGTAGCTCCTATGGCTACACCTTC. The chain combines TRBV9 with TRBJ1-2; D ambiguous. The V and J ends lost 0 bases and 4 bases respectively, with 10 bases between them. The CDR3 extends over 14 amino acids. The germline CDR1 and CDR2 sequences are SGDLS and YYNGEE.

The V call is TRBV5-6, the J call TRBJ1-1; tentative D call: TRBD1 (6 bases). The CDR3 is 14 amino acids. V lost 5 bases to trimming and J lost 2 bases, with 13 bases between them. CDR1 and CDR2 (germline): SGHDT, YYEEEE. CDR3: CASSYPGQNTEAFF. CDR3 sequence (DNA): TGTGCCAGCAGTTATCCGGGACAAAACACTGAAGCTTTCTTT.

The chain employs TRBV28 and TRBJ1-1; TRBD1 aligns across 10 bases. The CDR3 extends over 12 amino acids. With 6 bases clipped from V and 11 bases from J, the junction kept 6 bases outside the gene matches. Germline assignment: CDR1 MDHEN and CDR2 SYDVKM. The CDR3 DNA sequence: TGTGCCAGCAGCCGGGACAGGGGCAAGGCTTTCTTT. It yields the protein CASSRDRGKAFF.

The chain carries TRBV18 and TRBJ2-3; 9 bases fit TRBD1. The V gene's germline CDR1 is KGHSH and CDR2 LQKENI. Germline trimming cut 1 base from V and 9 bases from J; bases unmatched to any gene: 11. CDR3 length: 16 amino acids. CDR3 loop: CASSPHPPRQGVTQYF. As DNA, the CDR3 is TGTGCCAGCTCACCACACCCCCCGAGACAGGGGGTAACGCAGTATTTT.

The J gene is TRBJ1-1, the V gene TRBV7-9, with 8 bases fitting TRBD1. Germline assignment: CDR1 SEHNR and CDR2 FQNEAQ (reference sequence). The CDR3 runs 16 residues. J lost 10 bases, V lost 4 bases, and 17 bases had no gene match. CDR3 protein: CASSWTGSKEHPGAFF. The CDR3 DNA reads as TGTGCCAGCAGCTGGACAGGGTCAAAGGAACACCCTGGAGCTTTCTTT. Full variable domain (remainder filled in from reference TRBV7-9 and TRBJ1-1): DTGVSQNPRHKITKRGQNVTFRCDPISEHNRLYWYRQTLGQGPEFLTYFQNEAQLEKSRLLSDRFSAERPKGSFSTLEIQRTEQGDSAMYLCASSWTGSKEHPGAFFGQGTRLTVV.

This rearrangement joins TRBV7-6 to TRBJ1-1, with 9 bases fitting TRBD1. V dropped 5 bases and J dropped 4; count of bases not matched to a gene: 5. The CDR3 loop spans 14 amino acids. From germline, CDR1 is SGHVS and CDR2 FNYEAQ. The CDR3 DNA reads TGTGCCAGCAGCAAGGACAGGGGCAGCACTGAAGCTTTCTTT. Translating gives CASSKDRGSTEAFF.

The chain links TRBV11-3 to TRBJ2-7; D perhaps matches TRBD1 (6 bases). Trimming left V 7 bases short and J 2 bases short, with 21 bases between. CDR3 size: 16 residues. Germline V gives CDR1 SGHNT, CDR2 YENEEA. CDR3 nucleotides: TGTGCCAGCATTCACGAGGGGGACACACCCACCTACGAGCAGTACTTC. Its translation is CASIHEGDTPTYEQYF.

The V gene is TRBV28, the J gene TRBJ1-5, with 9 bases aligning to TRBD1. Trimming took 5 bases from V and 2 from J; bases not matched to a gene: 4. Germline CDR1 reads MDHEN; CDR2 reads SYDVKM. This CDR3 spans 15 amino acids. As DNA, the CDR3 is TGTGCCAGCAGTCGGGACAGGGAGGGCAATCAGCCCCAGCATTTT. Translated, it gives CASSRDREGNQPQHF.

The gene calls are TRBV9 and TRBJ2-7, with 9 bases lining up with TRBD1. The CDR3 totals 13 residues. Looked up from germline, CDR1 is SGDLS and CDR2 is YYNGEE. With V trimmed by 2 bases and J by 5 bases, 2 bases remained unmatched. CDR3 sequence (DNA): TGTGCCAGCAGCGTCCGGGACAGGGACGAGCAGTACTTC. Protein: CASSVRDRDEQYF.

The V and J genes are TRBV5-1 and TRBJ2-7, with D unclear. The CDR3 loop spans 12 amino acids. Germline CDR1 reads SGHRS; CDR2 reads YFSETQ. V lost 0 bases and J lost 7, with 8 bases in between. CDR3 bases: TGCGCCAGCAGCTTGGATTCTAGAGAGCAGTACTTC. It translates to CASSLDSREQYF.

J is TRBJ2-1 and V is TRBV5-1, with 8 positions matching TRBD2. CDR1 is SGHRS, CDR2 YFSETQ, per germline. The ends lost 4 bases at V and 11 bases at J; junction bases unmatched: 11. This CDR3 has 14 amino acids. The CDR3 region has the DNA TGCGCCAGCAGCCCGGGGGGGAAGGACATGCAGCAGTTCTTC. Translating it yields CASSPGGKDMQQFF.

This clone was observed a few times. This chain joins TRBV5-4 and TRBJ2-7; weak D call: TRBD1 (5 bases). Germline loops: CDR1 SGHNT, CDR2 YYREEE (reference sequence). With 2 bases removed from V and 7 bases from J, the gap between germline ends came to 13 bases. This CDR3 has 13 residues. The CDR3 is CASSLPRAREQYF. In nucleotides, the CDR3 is TGTGCCAGCAGCTTACCCAGGGCCCGGGAGCAGTACTTC.

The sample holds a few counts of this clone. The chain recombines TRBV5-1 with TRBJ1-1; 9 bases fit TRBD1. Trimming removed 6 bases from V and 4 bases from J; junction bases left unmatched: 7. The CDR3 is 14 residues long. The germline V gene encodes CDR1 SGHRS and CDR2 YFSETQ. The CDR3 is CASKQQGAGTEAFF. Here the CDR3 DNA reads TGCGCCAGCAAGCAACAGGGGGCGGGCACTGAAGCTTTCTTT.

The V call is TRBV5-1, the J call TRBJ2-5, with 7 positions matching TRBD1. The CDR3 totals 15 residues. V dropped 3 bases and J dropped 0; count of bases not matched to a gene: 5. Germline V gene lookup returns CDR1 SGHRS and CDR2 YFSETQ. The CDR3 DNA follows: TGCGCCAGCAGCTACGGGACAGCCTACCAAGAGACCCAGTACTTC. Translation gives CASSYGTAYQETQYF.

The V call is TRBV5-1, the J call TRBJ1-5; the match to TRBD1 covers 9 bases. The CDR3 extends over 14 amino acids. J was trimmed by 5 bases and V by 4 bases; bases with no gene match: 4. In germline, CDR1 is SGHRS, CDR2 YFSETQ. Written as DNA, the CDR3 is TGCGCCAGCAGCCGCGGGGACAGGGATCAGCCCCAGCATTTT. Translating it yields CASSRGDRDQPQHF.

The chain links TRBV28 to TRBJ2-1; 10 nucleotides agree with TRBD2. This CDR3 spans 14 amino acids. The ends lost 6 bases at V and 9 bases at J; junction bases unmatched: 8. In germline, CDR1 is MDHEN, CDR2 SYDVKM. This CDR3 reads CASRAGLAGVEQFF. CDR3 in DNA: TGTGCCAGCAGGGCGGGCCTAGCGGGAGTTGAGCAGTTCTTC.

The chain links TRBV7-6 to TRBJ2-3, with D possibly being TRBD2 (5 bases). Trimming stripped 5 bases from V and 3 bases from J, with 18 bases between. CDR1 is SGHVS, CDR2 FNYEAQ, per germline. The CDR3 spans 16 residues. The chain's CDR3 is CASSAVPGVGTDTQYF. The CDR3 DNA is TGTGCCAGCAGCGCAGTCCCCGGGGTGGGGACAGATACGCAGTATTTT.

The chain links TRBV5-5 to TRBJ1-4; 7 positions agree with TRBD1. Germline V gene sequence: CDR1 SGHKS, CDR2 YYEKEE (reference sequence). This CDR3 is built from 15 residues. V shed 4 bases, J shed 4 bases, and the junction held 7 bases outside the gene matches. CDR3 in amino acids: CASSRQGLINEKLFF. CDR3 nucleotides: TGTGCCAGCAGCCGACAGGGCCTAATTAATGAAAAACTGTTTTTT. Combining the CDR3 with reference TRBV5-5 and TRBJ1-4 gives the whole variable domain DAGVTQSPTHLIKTRGQQVTLRCSPISGHKSVSWYQQVLGQGPQFIFQYYEKEERGRGNFPDRFSARQFPNYSSELNVNALLLGDSALYLCASSRQGLINEKLFFGSGTQLSVL.

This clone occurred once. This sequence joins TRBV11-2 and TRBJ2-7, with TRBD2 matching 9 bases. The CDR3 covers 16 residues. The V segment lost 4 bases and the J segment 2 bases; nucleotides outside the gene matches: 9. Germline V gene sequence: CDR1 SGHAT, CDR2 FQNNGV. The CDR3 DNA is TGTGCCAGCAGCTCCCTCATGGGACTAGCTCCCTACGAGCAGTACTTC. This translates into CASSSLMGLAPYEQYF.

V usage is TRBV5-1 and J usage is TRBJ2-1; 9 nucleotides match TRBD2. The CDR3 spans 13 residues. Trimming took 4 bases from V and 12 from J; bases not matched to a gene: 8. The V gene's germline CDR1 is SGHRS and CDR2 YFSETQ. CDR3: CASSPRREGGQFF. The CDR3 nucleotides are TGCGCCAGCAGCCCGAGGCGGGAGGGAGGGCAGTTCTTC.

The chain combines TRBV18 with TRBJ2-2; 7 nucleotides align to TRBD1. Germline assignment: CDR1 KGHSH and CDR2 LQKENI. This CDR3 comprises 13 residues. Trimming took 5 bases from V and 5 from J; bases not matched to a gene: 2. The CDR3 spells CASSRDSTGELFF. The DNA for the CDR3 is TGTGCCAGCTCAAGGGACAGTACCGGGGAGCTGTTTTTT.

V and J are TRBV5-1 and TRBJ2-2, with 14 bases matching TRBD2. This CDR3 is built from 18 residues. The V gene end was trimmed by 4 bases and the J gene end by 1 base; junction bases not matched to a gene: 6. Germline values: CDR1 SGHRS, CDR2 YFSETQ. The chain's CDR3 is CASSETGTSGGNTGELFF. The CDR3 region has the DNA TGCGCCAGCAGCGAAACCGGGACTAGCGGGGGGAACACCGGGGAGCTGTTTTTT.

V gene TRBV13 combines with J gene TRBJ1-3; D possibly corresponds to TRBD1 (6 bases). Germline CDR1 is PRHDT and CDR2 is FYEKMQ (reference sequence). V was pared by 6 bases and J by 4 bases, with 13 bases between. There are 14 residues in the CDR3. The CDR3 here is CASSLTGSGNTIYF. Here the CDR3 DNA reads TGTGCCAGCAGTTTAACAGGGTCCGGAAACACCATATATTTT.